The rows below give T cell receptor beta chains drawn from one sample of a study of monozygotic twins with inflammatory bowel disease. Reprocessing the 5' RACE reads, TCRdb reports a single entry for every CDR3 protein and omits DNA. The table lists roughly 120,000 distinct CDR3 sequences. The source material was blood. The receptors stem from a human donor with ulcerative colitis or Crohn's disease, or a healthy co-twin of an affected twin (not recorded which). CDR3s include the opening cysteine and the closing phenylalanine or tryptophan.

cdr3_aa: CSARQGLYNEQFF
j_call: TRBJ2-1
v_call: TRBV20-1

cdr3_aa: CAGSSTSSSYEQYF
j_call: TRBJ2-7
v_call: TRBV6-2/TRBV6-3

cdr3_aa: CSVDSGWGEQYF
j_call: TRBJ2-7
v_call: TRBV29-1

cdr3_aa: CSASGPYNEQFF
j_call: TRBJ2-1
v_call: TRBV20-1

cdr3_aa: CASSLESRGAFF
j_call: TRBJ1-1
v_call: TRBV7-9

cdr3_aa: CASSQYRGMGQPQHF
j_call: TRBJ1-5
v_call: TRBV7-6

cdr3_aa: CASSLGFYNEQFF
j_call: TRBJ2-1
v_call: TRBV7-6

cdr3_aa: CASSSEVAGGKETQYF
j_call: TRBJ2-5
v_call: TRBV28

cdr3_aa: CSARTGGNEKLFF
j_call: TRBJ1-4
v_call: TRBV20-1

cdr3_aa: CASSLRDGETQYF
j_call: TRBJ2-5
v_call: TRBV7-8

cdr3_aa: CASSPRPPGQGTGELFF
j_call: TRBJ2-2
v_call: TRBV7-2

cdr3_aa: CSASYTYEQYF
j_call: TRBJ2-7
v_call: TRBV20-1

cdr3_aa: CASSLGGGANTEAFF
j_call: TRBJ1-1
v_call: TRBV5-5

cdr3_aa: CASSSRDRGLYEQYF
j_call: TRBJ2-7
v_call: TRBV28

cdr3_aa: CASSWDSDNEQFF
j_call: TRBJ2-1
v_call: TRBV5-1

cdr3_aa: CASSPGTDRETQYF
j_call: TRBJ2-5
v_call: TRBV5-1

cdr3_aa: CASSLAGREEFQETQYF
j_call: TRBJ2-5
v_call: TRBV7-8

cdr3_aa: CASSLEGTGLFYEQYF
j_call: TRBJ2-7
v_call: TRBV7-8

cdr3_aa: CASSGQANTEAFF
j_call: TRBJ1-1
v_call: TRBV18

cdr3_aa: CSVQRMDPYGYTF
j_call: TRBJ1-2
v_call: TRBV29-1

cdr3_aa: CASSLSLETATDTQYF
j_call: TRBJ2-3
v_call: TRBV5-4

cdr3_aa: CASSLTPPGQRHNEQFF
j_call: TRBJ2-1
v_call: TRBV5-1

cdr3_aa: CASSPRTSGRVDTQYF
j_call: TRBJ2-3
v_call: TRBV4-1

cdr3_aa: CASSLGNRNTEAFF
j_call: TRBJ1-1
v_call: TRBV7-9

cdr3_aa: CASSQETSRQKTQYF
j_call: TRBJ2-5
v_call: TRBV4-3

cdr3_aa: CASSQDGINTGELFF
j_call: TRBJ2-2
v_call: TRBV5-1

cdr3_aa: CSVEGTGTTDTQYF
j_call: TRBJ2-3
v_call: TRBV29-1

cdr3_aa: CASSLGTRQKNIQYF
j_call: TRBJ2-4
v_call: TRBV7-9

cdr3_aa: CASSFSGTNNEQFF
j_call: TRBJ2-1
v_call: TRBV6-6

cdr3_aa: CASSPTGWCYTF
j_call: TRBJ1-2
v_call: TRBV7-7

cdr3_aa: CSATRLAGGESSSDF
j_call: TRBJ2-3
v_call: TRBV20-1

cdr3_aa: CASSPGLAGVWENYEQYF
j_call: TRBJ2-7
v_call: TRBV5-1

cdr3_aa: CASSLGGEAEAFF
j_call: TRBJ1-1
v_call: TRBV12-3/TRBV12-4

cdr3_aa: CASSLPGQGSNEQYF
j_call: TRBJ2-7
v_call: TRBV5-4

cdr3_aa: CASSAPGTSGRNEQFF
j_call: TRBJ2-1
v_call: TRBV6-1

cdr3_aa: CSAPPLGEFSYNEQFF
j_call: TRBJ2-1
v_call: TRBV20-1